This entry lists 14 T cell receptor beta chains sequenced from one sample in a study of blood T cell repertoires in COVID-19. Sequenced by immunoSEQ multiplex PCR; TCRdb stores in-frame clones only, minus some. The table shows some 120,000 clones, with roughly four fifths occurring only once. Sequences were obtained from peripheral blood. Receptors originate from a human donor in a cohort sampled during active COVID-19.

The rearrangement links TRBV11-2 to TRBJ1-3; D uncertain. The CDR3 runs to 14 residues. Germline V gene data show CDR1 as SGHAT and CDR2 as FQNNGV. V was cut by 1 base and J by 3 bases, with 7 bases left in between. DNA of the CDR3: TGTGCCAGCAGCTTAGTCAGAGGTGGAAACACCATATATTTT. Translation: CASSLVRGGNTIYF.

The chain links TRBV15 to TRBJ1-1; 7 bases agree with TRBD1. The J segment lost 1 base and the V segment lost 4 bases, leaving 15 bases of the junction unmatched. Germline values: CDR1 LNHNV, CDR2 YYDKDF (reference sequence). The CDR3 contains 18 residues. The DNA for the CDR3 is TGTGCCACCAGCAAATTCGGGACAGATTACCTTGGGAACACTGAAGCTTTCTTT. This sequence encodes CATSKFGTDYLGNTEAFF.

The genes are TRBV29-1 and TRBJ1-2, with TRBD1 matching over 7 bases. V lost 7 bases, J lost 0 bases, and 11 bases stayed unmatched. The germline V gene encodes CDR1 SQVTM and CDR2 ANQGSEA. The CDR3 totals 15 residues. The CDR3 nucleotides read TGCAGCGGGCTCCTAGGACAGGCATCTAACTATGGCTACACCTTC. Translated: CSGLLGQASNYGYTF.

This chain links TRBV4-1 with TRBJ1-5, with D tentatively TRBD1 (5 bases). The CDR3 totals 17 residues. V lost 5 bases and J 1 base, leaving 18 bases between the germline ends. Germline-derived CDR1 and CDR2 are MGHRA and YSYEKL. The CDR3 is CASSSLSQGASNQPQHF. The CDR3 nucleotides are TGCGCCAGCAGCAGCCTGAGCCAGGGCGCGAGCAATCAGCCCCAGCATTTT.

This chain connects TRBV30 to TRBJ1-4; D may be TRBD1 (5 bases). Trimming took off 4 bases at V and 8 bases at J, with 11 bases between the two ends. The germline V gene has CDR1 GTSNPN and CDR2 SVGIG (reference sequence). The CDR3 has 12 amino acids. CDR3 in amino acids: CAWKGREEKLFF. Here the CDR3 DNA reads TGTGCCTGGAAGGGCAGGGAAGAAAAACTGTTTTTT.

The V gene is TRBV19, the J gene TRBJ2-5, with D possibly being TRBD1 (5 bases). CDR3 length: 16 residues. Trimming shortened V by 1 base and J by 4 bases, and 16 bases separated the two germline ends. Germline CDR1 is LNHDA and CDR2 is SQIVND (reference sequence). CDR3 DNA: TGTGCCAGTAGTATAGGGGAAATAAGGGGTTCAGAGACCCAGTACTTC. It is translated as CASSIGEIRGSETQYF.

This clone was observed a handful of times. The chain couples TRBV12-3 or TRBV12-4 to TRBJ1-6; D unclear. The CDR3 covers 13 residues. Deletions cut 4 bases from V and 10 bases from J, with 11 bases between. CDR3 residues: CASSYDLQSPLHF. The CDR3 coding sequence is TGTGCCAGCAGTTATGATCTGCAGTCACCCCTCCACTTT.

The chain links TRBV10-3 to TRBJ1-2; TRBD1 agrees at 10 bases. The CDR3 has 15 amino acids. Losses at the gene ends were 4 bases for V and 4 bases for J; bases not matched to a gene: 6. CDR1 and CDR2 (germline): ENHRY, SYGVKD. The DNA of the CDR3 is TGTGCCATCAGTGGGTCGGACAGGGGGAGCTATGGCTACACCTTC. Translating it yields CAISGSDRGSYGYTF.

This clone was seen a handful of times. The chain recombines TRBV6-1 with TRBJ1-1, with a weak D call TRBD1 (5 bases). This CDR3 has 13 residues. Trimming stripped 3 bases from V and 5 bases from J, with 10 bases between. Germline V gene sequence: CDR1 MNHNS, CDR2 SASEGT. The CDR3 reads CASSDRAGTEAFF. The CDR3 region has the DNA TGTGCCAGCAGTGACAGGGCTGGAACTGAAGCTTTCTTT.

V usage is TRBV19 and J usage is TRBJ1-2; TRBD1 matches 9 bases. The CDR3 sequence is 15 residues long. Germline-derived CDR1 and CDR2 are LNHDA and SQIVND (reference sequence). V was clipped by 4 bases and J by 3 bases; unmatched bases: 6. The CDR3 bases are TGTGCCAGTAGTACCCACAGGGGGCGTGACTATGGCTACACCTTC. Translating it yields CASSTHRGRDYGYTF.

V gene TRBV10-3 combines with J gene TRBJ2-7; possible D gene TRBD2, 5 bases. V was clipped by 4 bases and J by 3 bases, with 19 bases between them. Germline lookup yields CDR1 ENHRY and CDR2 SYGVKD. The CDR3 is 16 amino acids. The CDR3 sequence: CAISGPDQKGSYEQYF. CDR3 bases: TGTGCCATCAGTGGCCCCGATCAAAAAGGGAGCTACGAGCAGTACTTC.

The CDR3 here is CASSQGGTGVDEQYF. Here the CDR3 DNA reads TGCGCCAGCAGCCAAGGGGGGACAGGGGTGGACGAGCAGTACTTC. This chain joins TRBV4-1 and TRBJ2-7; 10 bases align to TRBD1. Germline values: CDR1 MGHRA, CDR2 YSYEKL. V was pared by 1 base and J by 5 bases, with 5 bases of the junction left unmatched. This CDR3 is built from 15 residues.

The rearrangement uses TRBV28 and TRBJ2-3, with a possible D match to TRBD2 (6 bases). Germline-derived CDR1 and CDR2 are MDHEN and SYDVKM. The CDR3 has 16 amino acids. V was clipped by 4 bases and J by 2 bases, with 16 bases between them. DNA for the CDR3: TGTGCCAGCAGTTCTTCTGGGACTTGGCCCACAGATACGCAGTATTTT. Its translation is CASSSSGTWPTDTQYF. The full variable domain, in which reference TRBV28 and TRBJ2-3 provide the parts outside the CDR3, is DVKVTQSSRYLVKRTGEKVFLECVQDMDHENMFWYRQDPGLGLRLIYFSYDVKMKEKGDIPEGYSVSREKKERFSLILESASTNQTSMYLCASSSSGTWPTDTQYFGPGTRLTVL.

The chain carries TRBV27 and TRBJ2-5; D gene unclear. Trimming pared 4 bases from V and 5 bases from J, leaving 8 bases between. The CDR3 is made up of 12 amino acids. Looked up from germline, CDR1 is MNHEY and CDR2 is SMNVEV (reference sequence). This chain's CDR3 is CASSSGAETQYF. The CDR3 region has the DNA TGTGCCAGCAGTTCCGGAGCGGAGACCCAGTACTTC.